This T cell receptor (beta chain) was captured by sequencing in a study of blood T cell repertoires in COVID-19. Study overall: PBMCs, B-cell-depleted T cells, or T cells provided the cDNA or gDNA that made up the material.

In its sample, this clone was seen a few times. Original methodology: How many nucleated cells were present was estimated from reference gene primer amplification. Only in-frame clones appear in the TCRdb table, and some are missing; sequencing was by immunoSEQ multiplex PCR. That table is the source of V, J and clone size, and D and trimming were worked out from the DNA. The sample has under 150,000 clones, about 80% seen once. Across under 25 US areas, participants ranged in age from about 18 to 90 years. Clinical history as reported by participants underpinned cohort assignment. With 1 base removed from V and 7 bases from J, the gap between germline ends came to 13 bases. Germline V gives CDR1 GTSNPN, CDR2 SVGIG (reference sequence). CDR3 length: 13 residues.

Sequencing was performed on PBMCs or T cells enriched from blood (not recorded which). The chain joins TRBV30 to TRBJ1-2, with a weak D call TRBD1 (5 bases). The TCR comes from a man aged 35-49 years with acute COVID-19. The CDR3 loop is CAWSATGGGGYTF. In DNA form, the CDR3 reads TGTGCCTGGAGTGCAACCGGCGGGGGTGGCTACACCTTC.